This entry is about one T cell receptor (beta chain). What antigen it recognizes has not been identified. No qualities accompany the bases; no much larger clone lies one base away. CDR1 and CDR2 (SNHLY, FYNNEI) derive from the germline V gene. Trimming at the junction amounts to 3 bases on V and 7 bases on J, and the germline ends lie 10 bases apart. Spanning cysteine to phenylalanine, the CDR3 consists of 13 amino acids. Only CDR3 DNA is held: 39 bases, read in frame from base 1. The entry originates in a study of relationships among human T cell subsets (dated 2010 in TCRdb). For the wider study: The study sequenced eight distinct T cell populations from blood: pan T, CD8 cytotoxic, regulatory, Th1, Th2, naive plus transitional, activated and memory cells.

On the study overall, not on this receptor specifically: T cell counts went unrecorded for a couple of pan T samples, which were processed alongside pan B cells. The bead-based sorting was unable to rule out the presence of a CD4+CD8+ double-positive population. No statistically significant differences in V, D and J usage, CDR3 length or N-nucleotide additions were observed among the seven subsets. The substantial sharing of CDR3s among Th1, Th2 and regulatory T cells was interpreted as suggesting that cell fate choices are stochastic. Over 60% of CD8+ cytotoxic sequences belonged to clones with over 100 reads, whereas regulatory and Th2 subsets showed few such clones.

The method was multiplex PCR. The instrument given in TCRdb is 454 GS FLX. TCR alpha and beta CDR3 regions were amplified from mRNA by semiquantitative ARM-PCR. In ARM-PCR, tagged nested gene-specific primers were used first, and communal superprimers then performed exponential amplification. Before the first-round PCR products went through the second amplification round, exonuclease was used to remove the nested primers. The amplicons were sequenced on the 454 platform, which can rapidly sequence millions of DNA fragments without cloning bias. A read was counted as effective if the read could be mapped to both V and J germline segments. On the authors' methods: IRmap was used to assign reads to germline V, D and J segments, and IRmap relies on pyromap, a Smith-Waterman modification adapted to 454 sequencing errors. Cutoffs set at the 99th percentile of alignment scores from simulated random sequences were applied to filter D-beta assignments. The amino acids between the conserved V-segment Y[YFLI]C motif and the J-segment [FW]GXGT motif were defined as CDR3. A compound Poisson process model, previously applied to large-scale EST data, was used to estimate repertoire diversity. A procedure for detecting cross-contamination was used to argue that sample contamination was not the source of the shared CDR3s. Using fastp trimming at Q25 and MiXCR clonotype assembly, TCRdb reanalyzed the public sequencing data and kept in-frame beta chains. Under each unique CDR3 protein, matching rows form one entry showing the most common genes and DNA. The V and J calls shown here were made by TCRdb, not taken from the authors' results. The sample profile shows around 5,000 distinct CDR3 sequences; nearly 80% of them were found once. 25% to 30% of the sample lies in the top ten.

Miltenyi superparamagnetic beads coated with subset-specific monoclonal antibodies were used to isolate the T cell subsets. Peripheral blood was used as the source from which all T cell populations were isolated. Ficoll separation was used to obtain mononuclear cells from whole blood, after which anti-CD14 microbeads were used to deplete monocytes. The isolated cell populations were resuspended in RNAprotect reagent immediately. CD3+ T cells in general were included in the pan T sample. The sequence was obtained from a man aged 35 to 55 in good health. The chain is assembled from TRBV2 and TRBJ2-4; tentative D gene TRBD2, with 6 bases matching. Sequencing used total T cells sorted from blood. This specimen's cell subset or site label, interpreted: CD3+ T cells in general. The CDR3 region has the sequence CASSEGGSNIQYF. DNA sequence: TGTGCCAGCAGTGAGGGGGGTTCGAACATTCAGTACTTC.